Sequencing of this T cell receptor (beta chain) was carried out in a study of control samples from healthy donors and cancer patients. This CDR3 is 15 amino acids long. V was pared by 7 bases and J by 0 bases, with 13 bases between. Looked up from germline, CDR1 is LNHDA and CDR2 is SQIVND (reference sequence). This clone occurred a few times. Profiled with immunoSEQ multiplex PCR; TCRdb holds only in-frame clones, not every one. The sample has some 100,000 clones; 92% are singletons. This TCR was sampled from a human donor in good health. The donor label of this sample is uncertain. The specimen sequenced was blood. The J gene is TRBJ2-1, the V gene TRBV19, with no clear D. DNA for the CDR3: TGTGCCAGTACTGACGGTGGGTTCTCCTACAATGAGCAGTTCTTC. Its protein product is CASTDGGFSYNEQFF.